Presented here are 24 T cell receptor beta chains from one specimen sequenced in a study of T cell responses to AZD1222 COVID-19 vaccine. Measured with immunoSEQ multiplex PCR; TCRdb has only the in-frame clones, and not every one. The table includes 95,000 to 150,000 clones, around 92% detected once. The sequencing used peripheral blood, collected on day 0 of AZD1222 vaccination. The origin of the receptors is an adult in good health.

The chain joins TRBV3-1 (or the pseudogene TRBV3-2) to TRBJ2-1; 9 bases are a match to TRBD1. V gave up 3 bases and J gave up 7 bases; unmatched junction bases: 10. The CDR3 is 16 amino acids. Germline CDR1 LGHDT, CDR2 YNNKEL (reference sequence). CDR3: CASSHTTGGAGNEQFF. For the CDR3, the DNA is TGTGCCAGCAGCCATACCACAGGGGGCGCGGGAAATGAGCAGTTCTTC.

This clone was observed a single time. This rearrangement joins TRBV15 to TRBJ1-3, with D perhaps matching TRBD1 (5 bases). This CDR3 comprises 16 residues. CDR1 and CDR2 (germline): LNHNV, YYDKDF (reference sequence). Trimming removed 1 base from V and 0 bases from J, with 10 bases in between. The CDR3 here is CATSRGGSSSGNTIYF. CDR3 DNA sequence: TGTGCCACCAGCAGAGGGGGGTCCAGCTCTGGAAACACCATATATTTT. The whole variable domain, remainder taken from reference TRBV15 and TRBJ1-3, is DAMVIQNPRYQVTQFGKPVTLSCSQTLNHNVMYWYQQKSSQAPKLLFHYYDKDFNNEADTPDNFQSRRPNTSFCFLDIRSPGLGDTAMYLCATSRGGSSSGNTIYFGEGSWLTVV.

This CDR3 is CASRRQGSNQPQHF. In DNA form, the CDR3 reads TGTGCCAGCAGACGGCAGGGGAGTAATCAGCCCCAGCATTTT. The chain joins TRBV7-2 to TRBJ1-5; maybe TRBD1 (6 bases). The CDR3 is 14 amino acids. CDR1 is SGHTA and CDR2 is FQGNSA in the germline V gene. Trimming removed 6 bases at V and 4 bases at J, with 13 bases between.

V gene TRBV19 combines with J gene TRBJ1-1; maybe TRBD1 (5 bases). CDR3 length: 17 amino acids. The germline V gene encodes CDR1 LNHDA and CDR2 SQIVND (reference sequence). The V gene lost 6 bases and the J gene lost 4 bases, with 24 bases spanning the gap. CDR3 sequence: CASSRQALGVGTTEAFF. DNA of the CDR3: TGTGCCAGTAGCCGCCAAGCCCTCGGGGTGGGGACCACTGAAGCTTTCTTT. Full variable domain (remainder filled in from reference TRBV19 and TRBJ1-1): DGGITQSPKYLFRKEGQNVTLSCEQNLNHDAMYWYRQDPGQGLRLIYYSQIVNDFQKGDIAEGYSVSREKKESFPLTVTSAQKNPTAFYLCASSRQALGVGTTEAFFGQGTRLTVV.

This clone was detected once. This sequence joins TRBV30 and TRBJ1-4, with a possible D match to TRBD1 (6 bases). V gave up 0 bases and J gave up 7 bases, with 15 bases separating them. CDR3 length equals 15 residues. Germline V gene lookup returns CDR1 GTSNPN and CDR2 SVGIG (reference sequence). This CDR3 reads CAWSVGQKTGEKLFF. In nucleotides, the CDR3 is TGTGCCTGGAGTGTCGGACAGAAGACGGGTGAAAAACTGTTTTTT.

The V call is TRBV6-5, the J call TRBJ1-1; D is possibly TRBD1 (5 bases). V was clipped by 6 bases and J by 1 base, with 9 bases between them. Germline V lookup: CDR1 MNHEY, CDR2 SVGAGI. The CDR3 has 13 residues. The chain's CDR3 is CASSRRGNTEAFF. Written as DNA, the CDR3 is TGTGCCAGCAGCCGGAGGGGGAACACTGAAGCTTTCTTT.

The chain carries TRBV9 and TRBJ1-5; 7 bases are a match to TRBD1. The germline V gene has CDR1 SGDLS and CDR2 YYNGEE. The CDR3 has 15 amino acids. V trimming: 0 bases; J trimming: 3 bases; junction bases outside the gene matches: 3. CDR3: CASSVGDSPNQPQHF. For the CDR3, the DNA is TGTGCCAGCAGCGTAGGGGACAGCCCCAATCAGCCCCAGCATTTT.

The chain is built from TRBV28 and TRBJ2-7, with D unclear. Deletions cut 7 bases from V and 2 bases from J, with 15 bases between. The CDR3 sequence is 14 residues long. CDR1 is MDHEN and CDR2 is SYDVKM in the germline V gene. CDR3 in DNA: TGTGCCAGCACCTTAAGTGGAGAACCCTACGAGCAGTACTTC. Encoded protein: CASTLSGEPYEQYF.

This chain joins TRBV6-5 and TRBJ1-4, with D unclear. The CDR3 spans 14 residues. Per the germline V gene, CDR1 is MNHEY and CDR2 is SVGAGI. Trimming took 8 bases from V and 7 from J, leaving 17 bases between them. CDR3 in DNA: TGTGCCAGCCGACCTAACCCGCAGTTTGAAAAACTGTTTTTT. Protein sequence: CASRPNPQFEKLFF.

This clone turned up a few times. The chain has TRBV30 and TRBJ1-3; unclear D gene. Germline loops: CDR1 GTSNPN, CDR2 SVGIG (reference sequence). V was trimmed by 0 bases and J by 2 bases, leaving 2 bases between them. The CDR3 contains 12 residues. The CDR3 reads CAWSVTGNTIYF. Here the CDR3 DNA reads TGTGCCTGGAGTGTAACTGGAAACACCATATATTTT.

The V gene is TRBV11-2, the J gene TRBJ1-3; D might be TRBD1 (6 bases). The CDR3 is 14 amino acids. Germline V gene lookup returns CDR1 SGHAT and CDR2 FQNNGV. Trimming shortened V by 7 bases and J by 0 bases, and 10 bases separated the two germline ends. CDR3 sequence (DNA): TGTGCCAGCACCTGGGGGCCCTCTGGAAACACCATATATTTT. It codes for CASTWGPSGNTIYF. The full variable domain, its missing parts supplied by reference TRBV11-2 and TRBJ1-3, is EAGVAQSPRYKIIEKRQSVAFWCNPISGHATLYWYQQILGQGPKLLIQFQNNGVVDDSQLPKDRFSAERLKGVDSTLKIQPAKLEDSAVYLCASTWGPSGNTIYFGEGSWLTVV.

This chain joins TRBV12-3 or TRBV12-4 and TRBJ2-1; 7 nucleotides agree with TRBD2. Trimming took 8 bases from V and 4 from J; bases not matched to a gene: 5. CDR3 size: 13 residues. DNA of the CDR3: TGTGCCAGCGCGGCGGGGGAGTACAATGAGCAGTTCTTC. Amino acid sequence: CASAAGEYNEQFF.

The chain's CDR3 is CASSLAGGGQETQYF. DNA for the CDR3: TGCGCCAGCAGCTTGGCAGGGGGAGGCCAAGAGACCCAGTACTTC. The chain combines TRBV5-1 with TRBJ2-5, with D maybe TRBD1 (7 bases). Germline CDR1 reads SGHRS; CDR2 reads YFSETQ. The germline V and J ends were trimmed by 0 bases and 1 base, with 10 bases remaining between them. The CDR3 is 15 amino acids.

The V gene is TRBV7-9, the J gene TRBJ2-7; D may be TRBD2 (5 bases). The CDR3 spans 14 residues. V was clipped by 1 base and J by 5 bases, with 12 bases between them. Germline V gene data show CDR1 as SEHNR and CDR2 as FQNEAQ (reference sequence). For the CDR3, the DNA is TGTGCCAGCAGCTTAGTGGGAGAGGGAGACGAGCAGTACTTC. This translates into CASSLVGEGDEQYF. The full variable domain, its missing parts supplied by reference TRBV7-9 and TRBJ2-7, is DTGVSQNPRHKITKRGQNVTFRCDPISEHNRLYWYRQTLGQGPEFLTYFQNEAQLEKSRLLSDRFSAERPKGSFSTLEIQRTEQGDSAMYLCASSLVGEGDEQYFGPGTRLTVT.

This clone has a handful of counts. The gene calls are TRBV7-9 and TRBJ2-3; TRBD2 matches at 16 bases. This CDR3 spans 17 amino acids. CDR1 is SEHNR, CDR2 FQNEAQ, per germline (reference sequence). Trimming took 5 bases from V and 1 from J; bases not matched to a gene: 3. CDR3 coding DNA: TGTGCCAGCAGCCTTGGGACTAGCGGGGGGGGCACAGATACGCAGTATTTT. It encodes CASSLGTSGGGTDTQYF.

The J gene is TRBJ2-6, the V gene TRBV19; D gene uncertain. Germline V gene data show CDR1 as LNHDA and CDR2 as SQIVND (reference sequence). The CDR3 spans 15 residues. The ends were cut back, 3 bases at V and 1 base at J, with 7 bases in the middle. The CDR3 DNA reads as TGTGCCAGTAGTATTGGTCTTTCTGGGGCCAACGTCCTGACTTTC. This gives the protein CASSIGLSGANVLTF. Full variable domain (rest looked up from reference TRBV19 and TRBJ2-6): DGGITQSPKYLFRKEGQNVTLSCEQNLNHDAMYWYRQDPGQGLRLIYYSQIVNDFQKGDIAEGYSVSREKKESFPLTVTSAQKNPTAFYLCASSIGLSGANVLTFGAGSRLTVL.

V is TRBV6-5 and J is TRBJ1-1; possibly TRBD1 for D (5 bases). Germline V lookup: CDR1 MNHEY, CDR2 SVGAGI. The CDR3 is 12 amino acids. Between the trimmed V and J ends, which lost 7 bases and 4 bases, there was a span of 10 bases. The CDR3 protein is CASTSQATEAFF. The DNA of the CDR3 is TGTGCCAGCACCTCACAGGCCACTGAAGCTTTCTTT.

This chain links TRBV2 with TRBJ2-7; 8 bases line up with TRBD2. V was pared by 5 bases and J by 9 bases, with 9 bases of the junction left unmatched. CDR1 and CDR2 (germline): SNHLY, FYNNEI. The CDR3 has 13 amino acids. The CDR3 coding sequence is TGTGCCAGCAGTTTCGCGGGGGGCTCGGTGCAGTACTTC. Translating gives CASSFAGGSVQYF.

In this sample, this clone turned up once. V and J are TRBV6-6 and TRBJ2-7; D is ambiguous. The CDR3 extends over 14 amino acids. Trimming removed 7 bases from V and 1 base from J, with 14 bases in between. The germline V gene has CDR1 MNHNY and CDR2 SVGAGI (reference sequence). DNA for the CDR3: TGTGCCAGCATACCGGTGGCTGGATCCTACGAGCAGTACTTC. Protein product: CASIPVAGSYEQYF.

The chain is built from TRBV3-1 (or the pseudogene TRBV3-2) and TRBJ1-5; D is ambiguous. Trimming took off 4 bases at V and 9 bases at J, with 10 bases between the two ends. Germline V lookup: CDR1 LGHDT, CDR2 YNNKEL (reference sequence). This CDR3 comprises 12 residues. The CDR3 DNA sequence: TGTGCCAGCAGCCCGTTTGAAGGGCCCCAGCATTTT. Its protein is CASSPFEGPQHF.

The CDR3 here is CASTPKLTSPLHF. The CDR3 DNA reads TGTGCCAGCACCCCAAAGCTGACTTCACCCCTCCACTTT. This chain joins TRBV7-3 and TRBJ1-6; no clear D gene. Trimming cost V 7 bases and J 9 bases, with 13 bases left between them. Germline CDR1 and CDR2: SGHTA and FQGTGA. This CDR3 comprises 13 residues.

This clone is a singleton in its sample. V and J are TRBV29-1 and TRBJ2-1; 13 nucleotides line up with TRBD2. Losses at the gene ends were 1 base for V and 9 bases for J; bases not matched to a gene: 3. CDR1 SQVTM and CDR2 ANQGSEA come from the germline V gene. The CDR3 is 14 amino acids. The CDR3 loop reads CSVEGTSGRSEQFF. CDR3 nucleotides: TGCAGCGTTGAAGGGACTAGCGGGAGAAGTGAGCAGTTCTTC.

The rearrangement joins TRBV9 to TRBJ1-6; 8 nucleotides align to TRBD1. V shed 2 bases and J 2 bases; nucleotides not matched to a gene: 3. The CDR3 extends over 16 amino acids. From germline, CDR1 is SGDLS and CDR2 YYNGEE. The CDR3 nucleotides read TGTGCCAGCAGCGTGTGGGACAGGACCTATAATTCACCCCTCCACTTT. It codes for CASSVWDRTYNSPLHF.

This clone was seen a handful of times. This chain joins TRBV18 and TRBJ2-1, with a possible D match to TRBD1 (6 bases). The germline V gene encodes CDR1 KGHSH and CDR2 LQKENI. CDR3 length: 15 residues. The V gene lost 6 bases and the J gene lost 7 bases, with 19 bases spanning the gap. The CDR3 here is CASSPSPDRRNEQFF. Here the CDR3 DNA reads TGTGCCAGCTCCCCCTCCCCCGACAGGCGGAATGAGCAGTTCTTC.